This T cell receptor beta chain originates from a study of blood T cell repertoires in COVID-19. Study-wide context: Both acute and convalescent COVID-19 samples were obtained from the United States, Italy and Spain. Sample material is recorded as cDNA or gDNA derived from T cells, B-cell-depleted T cells, or PBMCs.

In the authors' workflow: Reference gene primer amplification gave estimated nucleated cell counts. TCRdb's table, derived via immunoSEQ multiplex PCR, lists solely in-frame clones and lacks some. That table is the source of V, J and clone size, and D and trimming were worked out from the DNA. The table has some 110,000 clones, more than 85% seen once. Enrolled during active infection, Seattle patients were then followed longitudinally. V lost 4 bases to trimming and J lost 4 bases; unmatched junction nucleotides: 2. This CDR3 region has 14 residues. Germline loops: CDR1 LGHDT, CDR2 YNNKEL (reference sequence).

The TCR originated in a man between 45 and 60 years old with COVID-19, enrolled during active disease. This chain links TRBV3-1 (or the pseudogene TRBV3-2) with TRBJ2-3, with TRBD1 matching 10 bases. Sequences were obtained from peripheral blood. CDR3 residues: CASSPGQGADTQYF. CDR3 nucleotides: TGTGCCAGCAGCCCCGGACAGGGGGCAGATACGCAGTATTTT.